This TCR beta chain came from a study of CD8+CD57+ T cells in acquired aplastic anemia. Selection for sequencing was limited to patients who had shown CD8+CD57+ cell expansion by flow cytometry. With 3 bases clipped from V and 6 bases from J, the junction kept 10 bases outside the gene matches. The germline gives CDR1 DFQATT, CDR2 SNEGSKA (reference sequence). The CDR3 has 15 residues. Using genomic DNA as the template, TCR beta VDJ and CDR3 profiling was carried out. MiXCR was run by TCRdb on the reads, yielding one entry per CDR3 protein. The table records 180,000 or so distinct CDR3 sequences, 50% to 65% of them present only once.

The TCR was taken from a human donor with aplastic anemia. V gene TRBV20-1 combines with J gene TRBJ2-7, with TRBD1 matching over 11 bases. Material for sequencing was sorted CD4+, CD8+, or CD8+CD57+ T cells (not recorded which) from PBMCs. Here the CDR3 reads CSARPPGTGGFEQYF. As DNA, the CDR3 is TGCAGTGCTAGGCCTCCCGGGACAGGGGGATTCGAGCAGTACTTC.